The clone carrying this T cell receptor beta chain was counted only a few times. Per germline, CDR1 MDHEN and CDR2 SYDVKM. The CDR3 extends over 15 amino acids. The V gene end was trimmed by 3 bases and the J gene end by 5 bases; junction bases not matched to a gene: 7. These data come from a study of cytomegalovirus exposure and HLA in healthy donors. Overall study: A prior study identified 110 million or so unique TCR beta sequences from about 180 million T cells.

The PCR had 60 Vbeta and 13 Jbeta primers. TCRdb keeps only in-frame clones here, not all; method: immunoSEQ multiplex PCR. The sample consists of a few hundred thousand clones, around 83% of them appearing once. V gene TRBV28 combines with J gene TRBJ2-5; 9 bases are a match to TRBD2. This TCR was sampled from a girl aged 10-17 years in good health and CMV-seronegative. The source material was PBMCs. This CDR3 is CASSLWLAGRETQYF. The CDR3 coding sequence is TGTGCCAGCAGTTTGTGGCTAGCGGGGCGTGAGACCCAGTACTTC.